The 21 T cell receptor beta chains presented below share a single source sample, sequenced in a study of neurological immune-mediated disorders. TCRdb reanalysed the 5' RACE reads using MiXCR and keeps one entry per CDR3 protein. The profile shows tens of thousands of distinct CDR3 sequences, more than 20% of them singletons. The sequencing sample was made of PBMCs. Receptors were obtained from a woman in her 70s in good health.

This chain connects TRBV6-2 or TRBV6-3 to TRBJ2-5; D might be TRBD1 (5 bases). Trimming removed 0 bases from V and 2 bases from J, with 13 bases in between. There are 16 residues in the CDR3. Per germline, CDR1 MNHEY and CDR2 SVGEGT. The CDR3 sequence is CASSYSIQDKQETQYF. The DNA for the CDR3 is TGTGCCAGCAGTTACTCGATCCAGGACAAACAAGAGACCCAGTACTTC.

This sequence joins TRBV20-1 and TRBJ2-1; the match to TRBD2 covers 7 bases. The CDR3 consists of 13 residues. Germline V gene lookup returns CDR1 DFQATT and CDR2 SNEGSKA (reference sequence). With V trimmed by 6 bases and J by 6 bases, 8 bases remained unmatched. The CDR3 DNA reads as TGCAGTGCCCCTCAGCGGGGACGCAATGAGCAGTTCTTC. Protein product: CSAPQRGRNEQFF.

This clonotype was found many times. CDR3 coding DNA: TGTGCCAGCAGCCGCGGAGATTCTGGAAACACCATATATTTT. This sequence encodes CASSRGDSGNTIYF. This rearrangement joins TRBV7-9 to TRBJ1-3; D call uncertain. This CDR3 region has 14 residues. Between the trimmed V and J ends, which lost 5 bases and 1 base, there was a span of 9 bases. Germline V gives CDR1 SEHNR, CDR2 FQNEAQ (reference sequence).

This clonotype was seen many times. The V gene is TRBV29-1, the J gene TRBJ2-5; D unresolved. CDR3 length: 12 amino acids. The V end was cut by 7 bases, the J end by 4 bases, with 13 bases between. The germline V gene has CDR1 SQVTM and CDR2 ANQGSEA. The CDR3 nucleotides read TGCAGCGCCCTTGACGGTGGAGAGACCCAGTACTTC. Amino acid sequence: CSALDGGETQYF. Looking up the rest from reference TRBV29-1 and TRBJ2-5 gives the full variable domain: SAVISQKPSRDICQRGTSLTIQCQVDSQVTMMFWYRQQPGQSLTLIATANQGSEATYESGFVIDKFPISRPNLTFSTLTVSNMSPEDSSIYLCSALDGGETQYFGPGTRLLVL.

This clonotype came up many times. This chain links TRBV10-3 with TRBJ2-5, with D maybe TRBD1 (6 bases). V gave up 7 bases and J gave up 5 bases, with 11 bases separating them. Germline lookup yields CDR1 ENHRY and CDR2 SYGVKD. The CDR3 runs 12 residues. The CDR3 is CAINDDRETQYF. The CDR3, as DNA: TGTGCCATCAACGACGACAGGGAGACCCAGTACTTC.

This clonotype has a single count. The CDR3 DNA reads TGTGCCGGGCAGGACAGGGGGCACACTGAAGCTTTCTTT. Its protein product is CAGQDRGHTEAFF. The V gene is TRBV10-3, the J gene TRBJ1-1, with 11 bases aligning to TRBD1. Germline CDR1 is ENHRY and CDR2 is SYGVKD. This CDR3 has 13 amino acids. J gave up 3 bases and V 11 bases, and 5 bases lay outside the gene matches.

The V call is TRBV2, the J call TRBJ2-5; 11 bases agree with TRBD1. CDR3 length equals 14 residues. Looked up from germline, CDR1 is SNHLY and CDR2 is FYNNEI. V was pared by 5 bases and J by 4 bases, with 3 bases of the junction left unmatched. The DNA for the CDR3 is TGTGCCAGCAGTAAGGACAGGGGGCCAGAGACCCAGTACTTC. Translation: CASSKDRGPETQYF.

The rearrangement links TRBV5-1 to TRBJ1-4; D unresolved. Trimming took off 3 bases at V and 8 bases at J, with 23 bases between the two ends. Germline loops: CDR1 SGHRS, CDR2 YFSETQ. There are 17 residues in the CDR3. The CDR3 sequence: CASSSTWSNPKREKLFF. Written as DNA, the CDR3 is TGCGCCAGCAGCTCCACCTGGAGCAACCCCAAGAGGGAAAAACTGTTTTTT.

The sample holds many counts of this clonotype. In DNA form, the CDR3 reads TGCAGTGCTCCGGTTTCCTACAATGAGCAGTTCTTC. Translated: CSAPVSYNEQFF. The chain combines TRBV20-1 with TRBJ2-1; D is unclear. Germline values: CDR1 DFQATT, CDR2 SNEGSKA (reference sequence). V dropped 5 bases and J dropped 1 base, with 6 bases sitting between them. The CDR3 is 12 amino acids.

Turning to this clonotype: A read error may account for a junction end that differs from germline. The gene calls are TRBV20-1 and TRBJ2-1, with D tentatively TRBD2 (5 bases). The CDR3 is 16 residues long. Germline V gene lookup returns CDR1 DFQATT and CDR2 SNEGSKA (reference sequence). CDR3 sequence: CSVSVPRWASYNGQFF. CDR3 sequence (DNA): TGCAGTGTTAGCGTCCCCCGTTGGGCTTCCTACAATGGGCAGTTCTTC.

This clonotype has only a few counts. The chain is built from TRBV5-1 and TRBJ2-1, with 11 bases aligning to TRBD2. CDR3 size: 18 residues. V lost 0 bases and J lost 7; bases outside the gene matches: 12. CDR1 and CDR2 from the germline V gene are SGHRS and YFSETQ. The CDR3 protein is CASSLGGQLAGALNEQFF. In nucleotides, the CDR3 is TGCGCCAGCAGCTTGGGGGGCCAACTAGCGGGAGCTTTAAATGAGCAGTTCTTC. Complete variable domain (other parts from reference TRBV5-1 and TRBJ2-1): KAGVTQTPRYLIKTRGQQVTLSCSPISGHRSVSWYQQTPGQGLQFLFEYFSETQRNKGNFPGRFSGRQFSNSRSEMNVSTLELGDSALYLCASSLGGQLAGALNEQFFGPGTRLTVL.

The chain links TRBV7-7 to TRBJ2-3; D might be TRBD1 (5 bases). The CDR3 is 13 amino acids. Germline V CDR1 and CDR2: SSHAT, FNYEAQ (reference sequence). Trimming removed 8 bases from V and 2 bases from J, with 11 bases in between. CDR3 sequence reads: CASSDSPTDTQYF. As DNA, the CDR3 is TGTGCCAGCTCAGACAGCCCCACAGATACGCAGTATTTT.

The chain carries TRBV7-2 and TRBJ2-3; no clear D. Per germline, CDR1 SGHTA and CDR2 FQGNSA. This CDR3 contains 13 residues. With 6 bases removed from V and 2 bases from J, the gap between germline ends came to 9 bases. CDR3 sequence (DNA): TGTGCCAGCAGATACCTTCCCACAGATACGCAGTATTTT. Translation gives CASRYLPTDTQYF.

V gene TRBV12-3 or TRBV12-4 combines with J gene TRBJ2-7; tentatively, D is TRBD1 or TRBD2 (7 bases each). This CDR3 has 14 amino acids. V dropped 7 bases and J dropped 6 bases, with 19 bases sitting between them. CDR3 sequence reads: CASTLVQGRGEQYF. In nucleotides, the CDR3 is TGTGCCAGCACTTTGGTACAGGGGAGGGGCGAGCAGTACTTC.

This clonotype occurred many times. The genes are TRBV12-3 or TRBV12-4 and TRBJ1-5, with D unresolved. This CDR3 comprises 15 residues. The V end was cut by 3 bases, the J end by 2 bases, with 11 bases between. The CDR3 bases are TGTGCCAGCAGTTTCCAGGACCCGGGCAATCAGCCCCAGCATTTT. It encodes CASSFQDPGNQPQHF.

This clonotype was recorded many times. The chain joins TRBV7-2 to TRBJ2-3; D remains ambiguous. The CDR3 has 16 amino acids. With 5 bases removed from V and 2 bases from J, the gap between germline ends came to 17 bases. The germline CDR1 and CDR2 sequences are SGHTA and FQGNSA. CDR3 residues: CASSPPRAEDTDTQYF. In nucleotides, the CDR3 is TGTGCCAGCAGCCCCCCAAGGGCGGAAGACACAGATACGCAGTATTTT.

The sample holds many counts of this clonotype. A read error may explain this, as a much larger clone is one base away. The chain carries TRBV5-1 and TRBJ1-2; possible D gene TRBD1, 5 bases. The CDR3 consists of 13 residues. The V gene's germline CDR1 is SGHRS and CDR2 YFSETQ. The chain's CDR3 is CTSSLQGNYGYTF. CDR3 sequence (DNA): TGCACCAGCAGCCTTCAGGGAAACTATGGCTACACCTTC.

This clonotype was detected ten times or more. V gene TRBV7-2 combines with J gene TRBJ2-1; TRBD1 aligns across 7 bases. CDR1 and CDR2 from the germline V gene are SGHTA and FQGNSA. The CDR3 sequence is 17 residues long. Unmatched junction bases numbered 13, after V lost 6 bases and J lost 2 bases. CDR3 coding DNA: TGTGCCAGCAGGGGTGAGACAGGGTCTTGGACCTACAATGAGCAGTTCTTC. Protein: CASRGETGSWTYNEQFF. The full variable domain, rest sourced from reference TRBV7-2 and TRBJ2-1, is GAGVSQSPSNKVTEKGKDVELRCDPISGHTALYWYRQSLGQGLEFLIYFQGNSAPDKSGLPSDRFSAERTGGSVSTLTIQRTQQEDSAVYLCASRGETGSWTYNEQFFGPGTRLTVL.

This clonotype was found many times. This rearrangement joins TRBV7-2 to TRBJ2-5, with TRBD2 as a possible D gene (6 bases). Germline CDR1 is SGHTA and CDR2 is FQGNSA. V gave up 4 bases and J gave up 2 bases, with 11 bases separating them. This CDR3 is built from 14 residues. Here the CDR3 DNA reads TGTGCCAGCAGCTCCCTTGGGACTCAAGAGACCCAGTACTTC. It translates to CASSSLGTQETQYF.

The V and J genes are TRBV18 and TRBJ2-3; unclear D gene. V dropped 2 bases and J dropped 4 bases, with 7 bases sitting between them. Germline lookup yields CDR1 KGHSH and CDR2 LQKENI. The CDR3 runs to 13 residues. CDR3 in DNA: TGTGCCAGCTCACCAAGACTCGCAGATACGCAGTATTTT. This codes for CASSPRLADTQYF.

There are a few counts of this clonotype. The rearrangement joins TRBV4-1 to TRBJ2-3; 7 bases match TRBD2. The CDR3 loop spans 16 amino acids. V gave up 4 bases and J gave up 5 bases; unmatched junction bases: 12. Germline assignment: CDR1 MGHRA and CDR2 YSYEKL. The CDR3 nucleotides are TGCGCCAGCAGCCTGACTATCGGACGGGGGGAAGATACGCAGTATTTT. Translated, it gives CASSLTIGRGEDTQYF.